These T cell receptor beta chains were read from a single sample in a study of molecular identifiers for immune sequencing clone quantification. TCRdb analysed the PCR reads with MiXCR anew, one entry per CDR3 protein. Of about 500,000 distinct CDR3 sequences in the sample, 25% were seen once. The sample comprised naive CD8+ T cells from blood, with Jurkat cell RNA spiked in. Receptor source: a human donor in good health. Some libraries in this study had Jurkat cell RNA spiked in. Each CDR3 is given with its conserved first and last residue. The D gene is left open where the match is weak. Clone size is not always given. Where it is, it says once, few, many or a class for expanded clones.

j_call: TRBJ2-6
v_call: TRBV12-3/TRBV12-4
d_call: -
clone_size: many
cdr3_aa: CASTPISPGANVLTF
cdr3_nt: TGTGCCAGCACCCCGATAAGCCCTGGGGCCAACGTCCTGACTTTC

j_call: TRBJ2-3
v_call: TRBV12-2
d_call: -
clone_size: -
cdr3_aa: CASRRRDGVTDTQYF
cdr3_nt: TGTGCAAGTCGCCGCCGCGACGGCGTCACAGATACGCAGTATTTT

j_call: TRBJ2-6
v_call: TRBV4-2
d_call: -
clone_size: few
cdr3_aa: CASSQGQGQLSGANVLTF
cdr3_nt: TGTGCCAGCAGCCAAGGGCAGGGGCAATTATCTGGGGCCAACGTCCTGACTTTC

j_call: TRBJ1-4
v_call: TRBV20-1
d_call: TRBD1
clone_size: few
cdr3_aa: CSAAGQGVEKLFF
cdr3_nt: TGCAGTGCTGCCGGACAGGGGGTTGAAAAACTGTTTTTT

j_call: TRBJ1-1
v_call: TRBV6-1
d_call: -
clone_size: many
cdr3_aa: CASRPSLGTLEAFF
cdr3_nt: TGTGCCAGCAGACCCTCACTTGGGACTCTTGAAGCTTTCTTT

j_call: TRBJ2-6
v_call: TRBV6-2/TRBV6-3
d_call: TRBD1
clone_size: few
cdr3_aa: CASSYPRQGSGANVLTF
cdr3_nt: TGTGCCAGCAGTTACCCCCGACAGGGATCTGGGGCCAACGTCCTGACTTTC

j_call: TRBJ2-7
v_call: TRBV6-6
d_call: -
clone_size: many
cdr3_aa: CASSSRGDNEQYF
cdr3_nt: TGTGCCAGCAGTTCTCGCGGGGATAACGAGCAGTACTTC

j_call: TRBJ1-6
v_call: TRBV19
d_call: TRBD1
clone_size: few
cdr3_aa: CASSEGQGAYSPLHF
cdr3_nt: TGTGCCAGTAGTGAGGGACAGGGGGCTTATTCACCCCTCCACTTT

j_call: TRBJ1-2
v_call: TRBV5-6
d_call: TRBD1
clone_size: -
cdr3_aa: CASSSGTGAYGYTF
cdr3_nt: TGTGCCAGCAGCTCCGGGACAGGGGCCTATGGCTACACCTTC

j_call: TRBJ2-5
v_call: TRBV3-1
d_call: TRBD1
clone_size: -
cdr3_aa: CASSQQADGQVSETQYF
cdr3_nt: TGTGCCAGCAGCCAACAAGCGGATGGACAGGTTTCAGAGACCCAGTACTTC

j_call: TRBJ1-5
v_call: TRBV19
d_call: TRBD1
clone_size: many
cdr3_aa: CASLRGPGNQPQHF
cdr3_nt: TGTGCCAGCCTCAGGGGGCCGGGCAATCAGCCCCAGCATTTT

j_call: TRBJ2-1
v_call: TRBV29-1
d_call: -
clone_size: few
cdr3_aa: CSASADLYNEQFF
cdr3_nt: TGCAGCGCCTCGGCGGACCTCTACAATGAGCAGTTCTTC

j_call: TRBJ1-5
v_call: TRBV6-5
d_call: TRBD1
clone_size: many
cdr3_aa: CASIRQGVNQPQHF
cdr3_nt: TGTGCCAGCATAAGACAGGGTGTCAATCAGCCCCAGCATTTT

j_call: TRBJ2-7
v_call: TRBV14
d_call: -
clone_size: -
cdr3_aa: CASSQERPTVNEQYF
cdr3_nt: TGTGCCAGCAGCCAAGAGAGGCCTACAGTAAACGAGCAGTACTTC

j_call: TRBJ1-1
v_call: TRBV7-6
d_call: -
clone_size: -
cdr3_aa: CASSLVAGTGTEAFF
cdr3_nt: TGTGCCAGCAGCTTAGTAGCAGGGACCGGCACTGAAGCTTTCTTT

j_call: TRBJ1-1
v_call: TRBV19
d_call: -
clone_size: few
cdr3_aa: CASKISTRTMNTEAFF
cdr3_nt: TGTGCCAGTAAAATTTCGACCCGGACCATGAACACTGAAGCTTTCTTT

j_call: TRBJ2-7
v_call: TRBV12-3/TRBV12-4
d_call: -
clone_size: few
cdr3_aa: CASSAHFGIHSYEQYF
cdr3_nt: TGTGCCAGCAGTGCACACTTTGGGATCCACTCCTACGAGCAGTACTTC

j_call: TRBJ2-3
v_call: TRBV11-2
d_call: TRBD2
clone_size: -
cdr3_aa: CASSGLGREGYSTDTQFF
cdr3_nt: TGTGCCAGCAGCGGTCTGGGCAGGGAGGGGTATAGCACAGATACGCAGTTTTTT

j_call: TRBJ1-1
v_call: TRBV4-3
d_call: -
clone_size: few
cdr3_aa: CASSQDPPRTPYTEAFF
cdr3_nt: TGCGCCAGCAGCCAAGATCCTCCTAGGACACCTTACACTGAAGCTTTCTTT

j_call: TRBJ2-2
v_call: TRBV10-3
d_call: -
clone_size: few
cdr3_aa: CAISPNTGELFF
cdr3_nt: TGTGCCATCAGTCCGAACACCGGGGAGCTGTTTTTT

j_call: TRBJ1-5
v_call: TRBV6-2/TRBV6-3
d_call: -
clone_size: few
cdr3_aa: CASSPGSREYGNQPQHF
cdr3_nt: TGTGCCAGCAGTCCAGGTAGCAGGGAATATGGCAATCAGCCCCAGCATTTT

j_call: TRBJ1-1
v_call: TRBV12-3/TRBV12-4
d_call: -
clone_size: few
cdr3_aa: CASSPEGNTEAFF
cdr3_nt: TGTGCCAGCAGCCCAGAAGGAAACACTGAAGCTTTCTTT

j_call: TRBJ1-4
v_call: TRBV7-3
d_call: -
clone_size: -
cdr3_aa: CASSESEKLFF
cdr3_nt: TGTGCCAGCAGCGAGTCTGAAAAACTGTTTTTT

j_call: TRBJ2-7
v_call: TRBV28
d_call: -
clone_size: many
cdr3_aa: CASTEGLPLGGEQYF
cdr3_nt: TGTGCCAGCACCGAAGGACTACCGCTTGGAGGCGAGCAGTACTTC

j_call: TRBJ2-7
v_call: TRBV11-2
d_call: -
clone_size: many
cdr3_aa: CASSLEAFYEQYF
cdr3_nt: TGTGCCAGCAGCTTGGAGGCCTTCTACGAGCAGTACTTC

j_call: TRBJ2-7
v_call: TRBV27
d_call: -
clone_size: few
cdr3_aa: CASSLISMAGAGEQYF
cdr3_nt: TGTGCCAGCAGTTTAATTTCAATGGCAGGCGCAGGCGAGCAGTACTTC

j_call: TRBJ2-7
v_call: TRBV30
d_call: TRBD2
clone_size: many
cdr3_aa: CAWQPPAGNSYEQYF
cdr3_nt: TGTGCCTGGCAACCCCCAGCGGGAAACTCCTACGAGCAGTACTTC

j_call: TRBJ1-1
v_call: TRBV13
d_call: TRBD1
clone_size: -
cdr3_aa: CASSLLTGTDTEAFF
cdr3_nt: TGTGCCAGCAGCTTACTGACAGGGACGGACACTGAAGCTTTCTTT

j_call: TRBJ2-7
v_call: TRBV6-2/TRBV6-3
d_call: -
clone_size: -
cdr3_aa: CASSYSALSPYEQYF
cdr3_nt: TGTGCCAGCAGTTACTCTGCGCTAAGTCCCTACGAGCAGTACTTC

j_call: TRBJ2-3
v_call: TRBV6-4
d_call: -
clone_size: few
cdr3_aa: CASSVDTRTDTQYF
cdr3_nt: TGTGCCAGCAGTGTGGACACGCGCACAGATACGCAGTATTTT

j_call: TRBJ1-2
v_call: TRBV27
d_call: -
clone_size: -
cdr3_aa: CASSLTARDKNGYTF
cdr3_nt: TGTGCCAGCAGTTTAACAGCCCGCGACAAGAATGGCTACACCTTC

j_call: TRBJ1-3
v_call: TRBV2
d_call: -
clone_size: -
cdr3_aa: CASSVGVWSSGNAIHF
cdr3_nt: TGTGCCAGCAGTGTAGGGGTGTGGAGTTCCGGAAACGCCATACATTTT

j_call: TRBJ2-5
v_call: TRBV7-9
d_call: TRBD2
clone_size: -
cdr3_aa: CASSLVGTSVQETQYF
cdr3_nt: TGTGCCAGCAGCTTAGTGGGGACTAGCGTCCAAGAGACCCAGTACTTC

j_call: TRBJ1-1
v_call: TRBV6-1
d_call: -
clone_size: -
cdr3_aa: CASSDWGEGEAFF
cdr3_nt: TGTGCCAGCAGTGATTGGGGGGAGGGGGAAGCTTTCTTT

j_call: TRBJ1-5
v_call: TRBV5-6
d_call: TRBD1
clone_size: many
cdr3_aa: CASSHGVQGPMEPQHF
cdr3_nt: TGTGCCAGCAGCCATGGGGTACAGGGGCCTATGGAGCCCCAGCATTTT

j_call: TRBJ2-7
v_call: TRBV18
d_call: TRBD1
clone_size: -
cdr3_aa: CASSPLSGGTYEQYF
cdr3_nt: TGTGCCAGCTCACCACTGTCAGGGGGCACGTACGAGCAGTACTTC

j_call: TRBJ2-5
v_call: TRBV10-3
d_call: TRBD1
clone_size: -
cdr3_aa: CAISESTGTETQYF
cdr3_nt: TGTGCCATCAGTGAGTCGACAGGGACGGAGACCCAGTACTTC

j_call: TRBJ2-1
v_call: TRBV20-1
d_call: -
clone_size: -
cdr3_aa: CSARGPLDPERFF
cdr3_nt: TGCAGTGCTAGAGGTCCCCTAGATCCTGAGCGGTTCTTC

j_call: TRBJ2-1
v_call: TRBV6-1
d_call: TRBD2
clone_size: few
cdr3_aa: CASKLAALLHNEQFF
cdr3_nt: TGTGCCAGCAAACTAGCGGCTCTTCTTCACAATGAGCAGTTCTTC

j_call: TRBJ1-3
v_call: TRBV4-3
d_call: -
clone_size: few
cdr3_aa: CASSQDLNVGVSGNTIYF
cdr3_nt: TGCGCCAGCAGCCAAGATTTAAACGTAGGAGTCTCTGGAAACACCATATATTTT

j_call: TRBJ1-1
v_call: TRBV2
d_call: -
clone_size: few
cdr3_aa: CASNKGREPEAFF
cdr3_nt: TGTGCCAGCAACAAGGGGAGAGAACCGGAAGCTTTCTTT

j_call: TRBJ1-1
v_call: TRBV28
d_call: -
clone_size: few
cdr3_aa: CASSLSKANIGEAFF
cdr3_nt: TGTGCCAGCAGTTTAAGTAAGGCCAACATAGGAGAAGCTTTCTTT

j_call: TRBJ2-7
v_call: TRBV4-3
d_call: TRBD2
clone_size: many
cdr3_aa: CASSPGTRTYEQYF
cdr3_nt: TGCGCCAGCAGCCCCGGGACTAGGACCTACGAGCAGTACTTC

j_call: TRBJ1-2
v_call: TRBV29-1
d_call: -
clone_size: -
cdr3_aa: CSVEDLDPREVNDYTF
cdr3_nt: TGCAGCGTTGAAGACCTGGATCCTAGGGAAGTAAACGACTACACCTTC

j_call: TRBJ2-7
v_call: TRBV20-1
d_call: -
clone_size: many
cdr3_aa: CKAGTLSYEQYF
cdr3_nt: TGCAAGGCGGGGACCCTGTCCTACGAGCAGTACTTC

j_call: TRBJ2-7
v_call: TRBV9
d_call: -
clone_size: -
cdr3_aa: CASSGSGVEQYF
cdr3_nt: TGTGCCAGCAGCGGTTCGGGGGTCGAGCAGTACTTC